The clone carrying this T cell receptor beta chain turned up a few times. This entry comes from a study of ipilimumab plus nivolumab after autologous stem cell transplantation. Assay: immunoSEQ multiplex PCR; the TCRdb copy retains only in-frame clones and omits some. Of 15,000 or so clones listed, approximately 75% are singletons. Trimming took 0 bases from V and 7 from J, leaving 9 bases between them. Germline lookup yields CDR1 SGHDN and CDR2 FVKESK. The length of the CDR3 is 13 residues. The chain employs TRBV14 and TRBJ2-5; a possible D gene is TRBD2 (5 bases). The receptor's source is a male donor with diffuse large B-cell lymphoma. The sample in question was PBMCs, obtained in a trial of ipilimumab plus nivolumab as post-transplant consolidation. The CDR3 sequence: CASSQDRRGTQYF. Here the CDR3 DNA reads TGTGCCAGCAGCCAAGATCGTCGGGGGACCCAGTACTTC. The whole variable domain, remainder taken from reference TRBV14 and TRBJ2-5, is EAGVTQFPSHSVIEKGQTVTLRCDPISGHDNLYWYRRVMGKEIKFLLHFVKESKQDESGMPNNRFLAERTGGTYSTLKVQPAELEDSGVYFCASSQDRRGTQYFGPGTRLLVL.